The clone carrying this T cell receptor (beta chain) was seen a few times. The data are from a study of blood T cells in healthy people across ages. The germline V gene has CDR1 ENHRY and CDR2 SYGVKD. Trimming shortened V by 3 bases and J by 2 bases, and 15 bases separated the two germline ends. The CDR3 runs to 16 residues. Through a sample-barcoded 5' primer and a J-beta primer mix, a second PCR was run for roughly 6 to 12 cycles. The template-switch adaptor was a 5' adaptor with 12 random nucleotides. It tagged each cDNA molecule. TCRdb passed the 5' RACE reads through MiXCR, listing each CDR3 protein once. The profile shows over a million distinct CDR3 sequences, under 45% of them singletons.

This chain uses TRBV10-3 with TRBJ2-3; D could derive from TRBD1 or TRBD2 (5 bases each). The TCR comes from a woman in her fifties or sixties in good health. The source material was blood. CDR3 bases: TGTGCCATCAGTGATAGGGACGGATCTTCCACAGATACGCAGTATTTT. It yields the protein CAISDRDGSSTDTQYF.